These 16 T cell receptor beta chains were all obtained from the same sample, sequenced in a study of blood T cell repertoires in COVID-19. Assay used: immunoSEQ multiplex PCR; TCRdb lists only in-frame clones, some missing. Of 200,000 to 250,000 clones in the sample, 84% were seen once. The material sequenced was peripheral blood. Every receptor here comes from a woman aged 55-75 years who had recovered from COVID-19.

This clone was counted once. This chain connects TRBV7-9 to TRBJ1-6, with unresolved D. Germline loops: CDR1 SEHNR, CDR2 FQNEAQ (reference sequence). This CDR3 contains 16 residues. With 2 bases removed from V and 7 bases from J, the gap between germline ends came to 15 bases. CDR3 sequence reads: CASSLPGEGSNSPLHF. The CDR3 DNA reads TGTGCCAGCAGCTTACCCGGGGAGGGATCAAATTCACCCCTCCACTTT.

The J gene is TRBJ2-2, the V gene TRBV7-3; 11 bases line up with TRBD2. V shed 3 bases and J 8 bases; nucleotides not matched to a gene: 5. CDR3 length equals 15 residues. Germline-derived CDR1 and CDR2 are SGHTA and FQGTGA. The CDR3, as DNA: TGTGCCAGCAGCTTCCCGACTAGCGGGGTGGGGGAGCTGTTTTTT. Encoded protein: CASSFPTSGVGELFF.

This clone occurred a few times. The CDR3 sequence is CASSPEGGGYGYTF. The CDR3 DNA reads TGTGCCAGCTCACCAGAAGGAGGAGGGTATGGCTACACCTTC. The J gene is TRBJ1-2, the V gene TRBV18; the D is unclear. Germline lookup yields CDR1 KGHSH and CDR2 LQKENI. The V gene lost 2 bases and the J gene lost 5 bases, with 12 bases spanning the gap. This CDR3 contains 14 residues.

This sequence joins TRBV11-2 and TRBJ2-5, with 8 nucleotides matching TRBD2. Germline CDR1 is SGHAT and CDR2 is FQNNGV. CDR3 length: 14 amino acids. V lost 7 bases, J lost 1 base, and 5 bases stayed unmatched. CDR3 DNA sequence: TGTGCCAGCAAGCGCGGGGGGTTCCAAGAGACCCAGTACTTC. Translating gives CASKRGGFQETQYF.

The chain is built from TRBV11-2 and TRBJ1-3; no clear D. V lost 7 bases and J lost 0, with 13 bases in between. CDR1 and CDR2 (germline): SGHAT, FQNNGV. This CDR3 is built from 15 residues. The CDR3 region has the DNA TGTGCCAGCAATAAAGGCGGGTCCTCTGGAAACACCATATATTTT. Translated, it gives CASNKGGSSGNTIYF.

The rearrangement joins TRBV7-2 to TRBJ1-1, with 8 positions matching TRBD1. The CDR3 loop spans 16 amino acids. After removal of 3 bases from V and 4 bases from J, the junction contained 10 bases not matched to a gene. Per the germline V gene, CDR1 is SGHTA and CDR2 is FQGNSA. The CDR3 nucleotides are TGTGCCAGCAGCTTGGACAGGGCGGCGGAAGGCACTGAAGCTTTCTTT. This encodes CASSLDRAAEGTEAFF.

In regard to this clone: The same CDR3 is also encoded by other DNA sequences in this sample. The chain joins TRBV5-1 to TRBJ2-1; no reliable D call. CDR3 length equals 13 residues. V lost 0 bases and J 4 bases, leaving 5 bases between the germline ends. Germline CDR1 SGHRS, CDR2 YFSETQ. The CDR3 here is CASSLGLYNEQFF. As DNA, the CDR3 is TGCGCCAGCAGCTTGGGGCTTTACAATGAGCAGTTCTTC.

The chain combines TRBV27 with TRBJ1-1; 8 bases match TRBD1. This CDR3 spans 15 amino acids. Germline V CDR1 and CDR2: MNHEY, SMNVEV (reference sequence). Trimming removed 5 bases from V and 3 bases from J; junction bases left unmatched: 8. CDR3 DNA: TGTGCCAGCAGTAAGGACAGGGAAGGGTACACTGAAGCTTTCTTT. This gives the protein CASSKDREGYTEAFF.

The CDR3 spells CASSYSGSVDEAFF. For the CDR3, the DNA is TGTGCCAGCAGTTACAGCGGGTCTGTCGATGAAGCTTTCTTT. The V gene is TRBV6-2 or TRBV6-3, the J gene TRBJ1-1; D uncertain. Trimming cost V 2 bases and J 7 bases, with 14 bases left between them. CDR3 length: 14 amino acids. Germline CDR1 and CDR2: MNHEY and SVGEGT.

The chain uses TRBV7-6 and TRBJ2-3; weak D call: TRBD2 (7 bases). The ends were cut back, 7 bases at V and 5 bases at J, with 22 bases in the middle. The CDR3 has 16 amino acids. Germline loops: CDR1 SGHVS, CDR2 FNYEAQ. The CDR3 nucleotides are TGTGCCAGCACTAACTCTGAGGGAGGGGGGGGAGATACGCAGTATTTT. Translation gives CASTNSEGGGGDTQYF.

V gene TRBV5-1 combines with J gene TRBJ2-7; 11 positions agree with TRBD1. CDR1 and CDR2 (germline): SGHRS, YFSETQ. The CDR3 is 14 amino acids. The ends lost 4 bases at V and 4 bases at J; junction bases unmatched: 4. CDR3 amino acids: CASSNGQGAYEQYF. The CDR3 DNA reads as TGCGCCAGCAGCAACGGACAGGGGGCATACGAGCAGTACTTC. Variable domain in full (rest from reference TRBV5-1 and TRBJ2-7): KAGVTQTPRYLIKTRGQQVTLSCSPISGHRSVSWYQQTPGQGLQFLFEYFSETQRNKGNFPGRFSGRQFSNSRSEMNVSTLELGDSALYLCASSNGQGAYEQYFGPGTRLTVT.

This chain links TRBV13 with TRBJ2-1; 11 bases map to TRBD2. V trimming: 1 base; J trimming: 0 bases; junction bases outside the gene matches: 11. The CDR3 consists of 20 residues. Germline lookup yields CDR1 PRHDT and CDR2 FYEKMQ (reference sequence). CDR3 in amino acids: CASSLVTSGGRKSSYNEQFF. DNA of the CDR3: TGTGCCAGCAGCTTAGTTACTAGCGGGGGCCGCAAGAGCTCCTACAATGAGCAGTTCTTC.

This clone came up a few times. The chain recombines TRBV19 with TRBJ1-5; D uncertain. CDR1 is LNHDA, CDR2 SQIVND, per germline (reference sequence). V was cut by 2 bases and J by 0 bases, with 8 bases left in between. CDR3 size: 15 residues. CDR3 protein: CASSIPTDSNQPQHF. DNA for the CDR3: TGTGCCAGTAGTATACCAACAGATAGCAATCAGCCCCAGCATTTT.

The V and J genes are TRBV2 and TRBJ2-5; D call uncertain. The CDR3 runs 14 residues. Trimming left V 2 bases short and J 2 bases short, with 9 bases between. In germline, CDR1 is SNHLY, CDR2 FYNNEI. The CDR3 region is CASSETAAQETQYF. In DNA, the CDR3 is TGTGCCAGCAGTGAAACGGCGGCGCAAGAGACCCAGTACTTC. The full variable domain, its missing parts supplied by reference TRBV2 and TRBJ2-5, is EPEVTQTPSHQVTQMGQEVILRCVPISNHLYFYWYRQILGQKVEFLVSFYNNEISEKSEIFDDQFSVERPDGSNFTLKIRSTKLEDSAMYFCASSETAAQETQYFGPGTRLLVL.

Concerning this clone itself: Mismatch with germline at one junction end may stem from a read error. The rearrangement joins TRBV5-1 to TRBJ2-3; perhaps TRBD2 as D (6 bases). CDR1 is SGHRS and CDR2 is YFSETQ in the germline V gene. This CDR3 spans 14 amino acids. The CDR3 spells CVSSPGLLAATQYF. The DNA for the CDR3 is TGCGTCAGCAGCCCGGGACTCCTGGCGGCTACGCAGTATTTT.

The chain is built from TRBV12-5 and TRBJ2-7, with 9 bases fitting TRBD1. From germline, CDR1 is LGHNT and CDR2 FRNRAP. This CDR3 has 18 amino acids. V was clipped by 5 bases and J by 7 bases; unmatched bases: 21. The DNA of the CDR3 is TGTGCTAGTGGTGCCACTGCCCCTCCGGGACAGGGAATTCGGGAGCAGTACTTC. Translated: CASGATAPPGQGIREQYF.